The following is a TCR beta chain sequence with its context. What it recognizes is unknown. Libraries were prepared by immunoSEQ multiplex PCR; TCRdb keeps only in-frame clonotypes and omits some of them. The sample lists tens of thousands of clones, about 86% occurring once. The data were obtained in a study of monozygotic twins with cystic fibrosis. Regarding the study as a whole: V usage most resembled the co-twin in 13 of 16 pairs. No link emerged between shared CDR3 counts and age, concordance or severity.

Between the trimmed V and J ends, which lost 0 bases and 5 bases, there was a span of 11 bases. This CDR3 contains 15 residues. From germline, CDR1 is SGDLS and CDR2 YYNGEE. The chain employs TRBV9 and TRBJ2-2, with D possibly TRBD1 on 5 matching bases. The sequencing sample was made of blood. The TCR was taken from a woman between 25 and 40 years old with cystic fibrosis. The CDR3 here is CASSVGRVGTGELFF. The CDR3 DNA reads TGTGCCAGCAGCGTAGGCAGGGTGGGGACCGGGGAGCTGTTTTTT.